Presented here are 23 T cell receptor beta chains from one specimen sequenced in a study of blood T cell repertoires in COVID-19. The assay was immunoSEQ multiplex PCR, and TCRdb's table has in-frame clones only and misses some. Seen here are roughly 80,000 clones, 78% observed once, and the top ten hold 15%. Source material: peripheral blood. The receptors stem from a human donor in a cohort sampled during active COVID-19.

This chain links TRBV21-1 with TRBJ2-7; the D call of TRBD2 is as the table states it, not checked on the DNA. TRBV21-1 is a pseudogene locus. The CDR3 loop spans 18 amino acids. The CDR3 bases are TGTGCCAGCAGCAAAGCGGATTTTAGCGGGAGAAACTCCTACGAGCAGTACGTC. It codes for CASSKADFSGRNSYEQYV.

The V and J genes are TRBV28 and TRBJ2-5; D is ambiguous. The germline V gene encodes CDR1 MDHEN and CDR2 SYDVKM. The V end was cut by 4 bases, the J end by 5 bases, with 8 bases between. This CDR3 spans 12 amino acids. The CDR3 here is CASSSMRETQYF. The DNA of the CDR3 is TGTGCCAGCAGTTCCATGAGGGAGACCCAGTACTTC.

The chain combines TRBV11-2 with TRBJ2-1, with 11 bases that match TRBD2. The CDR3 covers 14 residues. In germline, CDR1 is SGHAT, CDR2 FQNNGV. V lost 5 bases and J lost 9; bases outside the gene matches: 6. The CDR3, as DNA: TGTGCCAGCAGCAGGACTAGCGGGTGGGTTGAGCAGTTCTTC. It specifies CASSRTSGWVEQFF.

This clone was seen a handful of times. Distinct nucleotide sequences in the sample also encode this CDR3. This sequence joins TRBV9 and TRBJ1-1, with TRBD1 matching over 8 bases. The germline V gene encodes CDR1 SGDLS and CDR2 YYNGEE. The CDR3 covers 15 residues. V shed 3 bases and J 0 bases; nucleotides not matched to a gene: 4. In DNA form, the CDR3 reads TGTGCCAGCAGCGCTCCGACAGGGGTGAACACTGAAGCTTTCTTT. It yields the protein CASSAPTGVNTEAFF.

About this clone itself: Possible read error: a much larger clone is one base away. The chain has TRBV6-2 or TRBV6-3 and TRBJ1-1; unclear D gene. This CDR3 is 12 amino acids long. Germline CDR1 MNHEY, CDR2 SVGEGT. Trimming pared 4 bases from V and 4 bases from J, leaving 7 bases between. CDR3 coding DNA: TGTGCCAGCAGTTTCCCGGGCACTGAAGCTTTCTTT. Its translation is CASSFPGTEAFF.

The chain carries TRBV18 and TRBJ1-1; D call uncertain. CDR1 is KGHSH and CDR2 is LQKENI in the germline V gene. The CDR3 covers 13 residues. Trimming left V 2 bases short and J 3 bases short, with 7 bases between. Written as DNA, the CDR3 is TGTGCCAGCTCACCATGGCCTGACACTGAAGCTTTCTTT. Translation: CASSPWPDTEAFF.

This chain links TRBV21-1 with TRBJ2-7; the table's D call of TRBD2 was not tested on the DNA. TRBV21-1 has pseudogene status. CDR3 length: 17 residues. In DNA form, the CDR3 reads TGTGCCAGCAGCAAAGGGCTACGGCTAGCGGGAGCCTACGAGCAGTACGTC. It translates to CASSKGLRLAGAYEQYV.

The chain joins TRBV11-3 to TRBJ2-3; D may be TRBD1 (6 bases). The V end lost 5 bases, the J end lost 2 bases, and 17 bases lay between the germline ends. This CDR3 is 16 amino acids long. CDR1 is SGHNT, CDR2 YENEEA, per germline. This CDR3 is CASSPGQKGTTDTQYF. The CDR3 bases are TGTGCCAGCAGCCCCGGACAGAAAGGCACCACAGATACGCAGTATTTT.

The rearrangement joins TRBV2 to TRBJ2-2, with no clear D. Between the trimmed V and J ends, which lost 3 bases and 6 bases, there was a span of 20 bases. This CDR3 is 17 amino acids long. Per germline, CDR1 SNHLY and CDR2 FYNNEI. In DNA form, the CDR3 reads TGTGCCAGCAGTGAGTCGTACAGACCCTCCACCGCCGGGGAGCTGTTTTTT. Its protein product is CASSESYRPSTAGELFF.

This clone appeared once. The gene calls are TRBV29-1 and TRBJ1-6; the D gene is possibly TRBD1 (5 bases). The CDR3 contains 13 residues. V was shortened by 2 bases and J by 8 bases, with 10 bases between the two germline ends. Germline V gene lookup returns CDR1 SQVTM and CDR2 ANQGSEA. CDR3 sequence reads: CSVEQGMYSPLHF. DNA for the CDR3: TGCAGCGTTGAACAGGGAATGTATTCACCCCTCCACTTT.

The chain couples TRBV9 to TRBJ2-1, with TRBD2 identical over 12 bases. The CDR3 is 15 amino acids. The V segment lost 0 bases and the J segment 8 bases; nucleotides outside the gene matches: 3. Germline V CDR1 and CDR2: SGDLS, YYNGEE. CDR3 sequence reads: CASSVGLAGGYEQFF. The DNA for the CDR3 is TGTGCCAGCAGCGTAGGTCTAGCGGGAGGGTATGAGCAGTTCTTC.

In DNA, the CDR3 is TGTGCCAGCAGCTCGGGGTTGGATGAGCAGTTCTTC. Residues: CASSSGLDEQFF. The chain links TRBV7-3 to TRBJ2-1, with D possibly being TRBD2 (5 bases). Germline CDR1 is SGHTA and CDR2 is FQGTGA. The CDR3 is 12 residues long. V was cut by 4 bases and J by 8 bases, with 9 bases left in between.

This clone was detected once. The sample contains more than one DNA sequence encoding this CDR3. The gene calls are TRBV11-3 and TRBJ2-3; possibly TRBD2 for D (5 bases). Trimming cost V 3 bases and J 0 bases, with 7 bases left between them. The CDR3 extends over 14 amino acids. Germline CDR1 SGHNT, CDR2 YENEEA. The CDR3 loop is CASSLTTSTDTQYF. In nucleotides, the CDR3 is TGTGCCAGCAGCTTGACTACCAGCACAGATACGCAGTATTTT.

The V and J genes are TRBV4-3 and TRBJ2-1, with D perhaps matching TRBD1 (6 bases). The CDR3 sequence is 15 residues long. Germline V gene lookup returns CDR1 LGHNA and CDR2 YSLEER. Between the trimmed V and J ends, which lost 0 bases and 7 bases, there was a span of 13 bases. CDR3 DNA: TGCGCCAGCAGCCAAGAAGAGGGGGTCGGTAATGAGCAGTTCTTC. It yields the protein CASSQEEGVGNEQFF.

The chain links TRBV11-2 to TRBJ2-3; 10 bases agree with TRBD2. Germline V lookup: CDR1 SGHAT, CDR2 FQNNGV. The V segment lost 5 bases and the J segment 2 bases; nucleotides outside the gene matches: 7. The CDR3 is 16 residues long. The CDR3 DNA reads TGTGCCAGCAGCCTACTAGCGGGGTACAACACAGATACGCAGTATTTT. Its translation is CASSLLAGYNTDTQYF.

The chain links TRBV29-1 to TRBJ2-7, with D possibly TRBD2 on 7 matching bases. The germline V gene has CDR1 SQVTM and CDR2 ANQGSEA. V gave up 4 bases and J gave up 2 bases, with 12 bases separating them. The length of the CDR3 is 13 residues. The CDR3: CSVGTGGPYEQYF. Written as DNA, the CDR3 is TGCAGCGTTGGGACGGGGGGCCCCTACGAGCAGTACTTC.

This chain joins TRBV5-1 and TRBJ1-1, with 7 bases lining up with TRBD1. This CDR3 comprises 15 residues. V was pared by 2 bases and J by 2 bases, with 6 bases of the junction left unmatched. Per germline, CDR1 SGHRS and CDR2 YFSETQ. CDR3 in DNA: TGCGCCAGCAGCTTTAGGGGGCAGGAAAACACTGAAGCTTTCTTT. Its translation is CASSFRGQENTEAFF.

The V and J genes are TRBV25-1 and TRBJ1-2; 9 positions agree with TRBD1. There are 16 residues in the CDR3. Losses at the gene ends were 1 base for V and 8 bases for J; bases not matched to a gene: 11. Per germline, CDR1 MGHDK and CDR2 SYGVNS. CDR3 sequence (DNA): TGTGCCAGCAGTGAATGGGATACAGGGGGCTTTTTCGGCTACACCTTC. It encodes CASSEWDTGGFFGYTF.

The CDR3 DNA is TGTGCCAGCAGCCGCCGAGGTAGCGAGGCGGAAAGGAACGTC. The encoded protein is CASSRRGSEAERNV. The V call is TRBV7-9, the J call TRBJ2-7; tentative D call: TRBD2 (5 bases). The CDR3 sequence is 14 residues long. Germline-derived CDR1 and CDR2 are SEHNR and FQNEAQ (reference sequence).

The CDR3 reads CSASSTGIHGYTF. CDR3 in DNA: TGCAGTGCCAGTTCAACAGGGATCCATGGCTACACCTTC. The J gene is TRBJ1-2, the V gene TRBV20-1, with D perhaps matching TRBD1 (6 bases). Trimming pared 6 bases from V and 6 bases from J, leaving 17 bases between. CDR3 size: 13 residues. Germline CDR1 reads DFQATT; CDR2 reads SNEGSKA (reference sequence).

The rearrangement links TRBV7-8 to TRBJ1-1, with D uncertain. The germline V gene encodes CDR1 SGHVS and CDR2 FQNEAQ. The CDR3 totals 14 residues. The germline V and J ends were trimmed by 8 bases and 4 bases, with 17 bases remaining between them. The CDR3 DNA is TGTGCCAGCCGCATGGGAGTCTTAGGCACTGAAGCTTTCTTT. Encoded protein: CASRMGVLGTEAFF.

In DNA form, the CDR3 reads TGTGCCAGCAGCTACACCCGACCTGAGGTTTATGGCTACACCTTC. Translating it yields CASSYTRPEVYGYTF. The V gene is TRBV5-4, the J gene TRBJ1-2; no reliable D call. This CDR3 spans 15 amino acids. Germline assignment: CDR1 SGHNT and CDR2 YYREEE (reference sequence). V dropped 3 bases and J dropped 5 bases, with 17 bases sitting between them.

V usage is TRBV5-4 and J usage is TRBJ2-1, with D unclear. The CDR3 is 15 residues long. Trimming cost V 0 bases and J 0 bases, with 7 bases left between them. CDR1 is SGHNT and CDR2 is YYREEE in the germline V gene (reference sequence). CDR3 DNA sequence: TGTGCCAGCAGCTTGGGTGGGCCCTCCTACAATGAGCAGTTCTTC. Its protein product is CASSLGGPSYNEQFF.